The entry below gives a single T cell receptor beta chain sequence along with its context. Its cognate antigen is unknown. Germline V gene data show CDR1 as LGHDT and CDR2 as YNNKEL (reference sequence). CDR3 length: 15 residues. After removal of 0 bases from V and 3 bases from J, the junction contained 4 bases not matched to a gene. The data derive from a study of post-analysis software for immune sequencing data. Each TCR beta cDNA library carried unique molecular identifiers. TCRdb independently ran MiXCR on the PCR reads; one entry per CDR3 protein. Among 700,000 to 900,000 distinct CDR3 sequences listed, about 45% were seen once. Points from the study as a whole: Samples made in the same batch grouped tightly together by F measure. Controls significantly exceeded multiple sclerosis patients in normalized Chao1 diversity. Patients carried roughly 5 TRBV segments more frequently than controls did, and TRBV5-6, TRBV5-1 and TRBV20-1 were among them.

Sequences were obtained from blood. This clonotype originated in a girl aged 10-17 years with multiple sclerosis. The chain combines TRBV3-1 with TRBJ2-7; 8 nucleotides line up with TRBD2. CDR3 protein: CASSQDRGGFYEQYF. The CDR3 DNA reads as TGTGCCAGCAGCCAAGATCGGGGGGGGTTCTACGAGCAGTACTTC.